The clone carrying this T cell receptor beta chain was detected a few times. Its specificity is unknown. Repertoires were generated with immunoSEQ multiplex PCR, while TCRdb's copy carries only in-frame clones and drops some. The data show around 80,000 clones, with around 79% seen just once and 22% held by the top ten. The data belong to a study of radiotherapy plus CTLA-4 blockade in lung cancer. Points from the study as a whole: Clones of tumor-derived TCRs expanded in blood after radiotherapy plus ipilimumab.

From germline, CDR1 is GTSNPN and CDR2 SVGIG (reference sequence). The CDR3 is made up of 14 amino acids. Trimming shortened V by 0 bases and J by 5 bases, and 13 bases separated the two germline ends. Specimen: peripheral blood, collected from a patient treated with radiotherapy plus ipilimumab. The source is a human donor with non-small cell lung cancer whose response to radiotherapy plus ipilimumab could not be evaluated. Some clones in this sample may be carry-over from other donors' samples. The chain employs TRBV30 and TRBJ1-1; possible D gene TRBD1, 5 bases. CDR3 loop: CAWSVRGVSTEAFF. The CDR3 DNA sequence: TGTGCCTGGAGTGTACGGGGGGTTAGTACTGAAGCTTTCTTT.